The 25 T cell receptor beta chains in this list originate from one sample, sequenced in a study of shared clonotypes between healthy human individuals (dated by TCRdb to the early 2020s). Library preparation used the immunoSEQ multiplex PCR assay. TCRdb's version of the immuneACCESS table is confined to in-frame rearrangements and falls short of the full clone set. An unresolved V gene accounts for under half of the shortfall where checked; the remainder is of unknown origin. In all, the sample holds under 1,100,000 clones, and around 78% of those were seen once. The top ten constitute 0.55% to 0.7% of the sample. Sequences were obtained from memory CD4+ T cells from PBMCs. Explained via the paper, the cell subset or site label denotes: CD45RA-negative fraction. The origin of the receptors is a man aged 18 to 35 in good health. Some clones in this sample may be carry-over from other donors' samples.

Written as DNA, the CDR3 is TGTGCCAGCAGTCGTCTACAGGGAATTGGGACTGAAGCTTTCTTT. Protein: CASSRLQGIGTEAFF. The rearrangement uses TRBV28 and TRBJ1-1; D possibly corresponds to TRBD1 (6 bases). V dropped 5 bases and J dropped 5 bases, with 18 bases sitting between them. Germline V lookup: CDR1 MDHEN, CDR2 SYDVKM. The CDR3 has 15 amino acids.

V and J are TRBV9 and TRBJ2-2, with 8 bases identical to TRBD1. V was clipped by 5 bases and J by 2 bases; unmatched bases: 5. There are 15 residues in the CDR3. Per the germline V gene, CDR1 is SGDLS and CDR2 is YYNGEE. CDR3 amino acids: CASRQDRENTGELFF. CDR3 sequence (DNA): TGTGCCAGCAGGCAGGACAGGGAAAACACCGGGGAGCTGTTTTTT.

The CDR3 DNA reads TGCGCCAGCAGCCTAGGACTAGCGGGAGTCGGCGATGAGCAGTTCTTC. Its translation: CASSLGLAGVGDEQFF. The V gene is TRBV5-1, the J gene TRBJ2-1; the match to TRBD2 covers 13 bases. V dropped 4 bases and J dropped 8; count of bases not matched to a gene: 9. CDR3 size: 16 residues. CDR1 SGHRS and CDR2 YFSETQ come from the germline V gene.

The chain combines TRBV5-1 with TRBJ2-7; maybe TRBD2 (6 bases). V gave up 4 bases and J gave up 3 bases, with 14 bases separating them. Germline values: CDR1 SGHRS, CDR2 YFSETQ. This CDR3 spans 14 amino acids. CDR3 coding DNA: TGCGCCAGCAGCCCCCCCAGGGACTTCTACGAGCAGTACTTC. This translates into CASSPPRDFYEQYF.

The chain has TRBV18 and TRBJ1-5, with 7 bases matching TRBD1. Germline loops: CDR1 KGHSH, CDR2 LQKENI. J gave up 1 base and V 4 bases, and 4 bases lay outside the gene matches. The CDR3 runs to 15 residues. As DNA, the CDR3 is TGTGCCAGCTCACAGGGACAGCCAAGCAATCAGCCCCAGCATTTT. Its translation is CASSQGQPSNQPQHF.

This clone has a handful of counts. This rearrangement joins TRBV2 to TRBJ1-1; D unclear. CDR1 SNHLY and CDR2 FYNNEI come from the germline V gene. The CDR3 has 14 residues. V lost 4 bases and J lost 6, with 15 bases in between. CDR3 region: CASSVVERYAEAFF. DNA of the CDR3: TGTGCCAGCAGTGTAGTGGAAAGATATGCTGAAGCTTTCTTT. The full variable domain, completed using reference TRBV2 and TRBJ1-1, is EPEVTQTPSHQVTQMGQEVILRCVPISNHLYFYWYRQILGQKVEFLVSFYNNEISEKSEIFDDQFSVERPDGSNFTLKIRSTKLEDSAMYFCASSVVERYAEAFFGQGTRLTVV.

The V call is TRBV11-2, the J call TRBJ1-3; D ambiguous. CDR3 size: 14 residues. Trimming removed 4 bases at V and 6 bases at J, with 13 bases between. Germline V gives CDR1 SGHAT, CDR2 FQNNGV. CDR3 nucleotide sequence: TGTGCCAGCAGCTCCGACCCCTCCCCAAACACCATATATTTT. This codes for CASSSDPSPNTIYF.

The rearrangement uses TRBV11-3 and TRBJ1-2; unclear D gene. V lost 11 bases to trimming and J lost 7 bases, with 8 bases between them. The V gene's germline CDR1 is SGHNT and CDR2 YENEEA. The CDR3 extends over 9 amino acids. The CDR3 sequence is CAGLGGYTF. Written as DNA, the CDR3 is TGTGCCGGTTTAGGTGGCTACACCTTC.

J is TRBJ1-2 and V is TRBV9; D not resolved. Trimming took off 0 bases at V and 1 base at J, with 7 bases between the two ends. This CDR3 region has 14 residues. CDR1 and CDR2 (germline): SGDLS, YYNGEE. CDR3 in amino acids: CASSVGSDNYGYTF. Here the CDR3 DNA reads TGTGCCAGCAGCGTAGGGTCGGATAACTATGGCTACACCTTC.

The sample holds one count of this clone. The chain joins TRBV7-8 to TRBJ1-2; D is possibly TRBD1 (5 bases). The CDR3 has 13 amino acids. Trimming took off 2 bases at V and 7 bases at J, with 11 bases between the two ends. CDR1 and CDR2 from the germline V gene are SGHVS and FQNEAQ. CDR3: CASSLQGASGYTF. The CDR3 region has the DNA TGTGCCAGCAGCTTACAGGGAGCGTCTGGCTACACCTTC.

J is TRBJ1-2 and V is TRBV29-1; 7 nucleotides line up with TRBD1. CDR1 SQVTM and CDR2 ANQGSEA come from the germline V gene. The CDR3 spans 18 residues. The trim removed 5 bases at V and 0 bases at J, leaving 18 bases unmatched. CDR3 sequence reads: CSVKKGGLGPITNYGYTF. CDR3 sequence (DNA): TGCAGCGTTAAGAAAGGGGGCCTAGGTCCGATAACTAACTATGGCTACACCTTC.

The rearrangement links TRBV6-6 to TRBJ1-1, with 7 bases identical to TRBD1. The V segment lost 6 bases and the J segment 10 bases; nucleotides outside the gene matches: 11. The CDR3 is 13 amino acids. Germline V gives CDR1 MNHNY, CDR2 SVGAGI (reference sequence). The CDR3 DNA reads TGTGCCAGCAGAAACAGCCAGGGGGGGCGAGCTTTCTTT. Protein product: CASRNSQGGRAFF.

This chain connects TRBV19 to TRBJ2-4; 8 positions match TRBD1. The germline V gene has CDR1 LNHDA and CDR2 SQIVND (reference sequence). J was trimmed by 3 bases and V by 2 bases; bases with no gene match: 6. The CDR3 covers 16 residues. CDR3 DNA: TGTGCCAGTAGTATACGCGGACAGGGCGACAAAAACATTCAGTACTTC. It encodes CASSIRGQGDKNIQYF. Using reference TRBV19 and TRBJ2-4 for the parts outside the CDR3, the full variable domain is DGGITQSPKYLFRKEGQNVTLSCEQNLNHDAMYWYRQDPGQGLRLIYYSQIVNDFQKGDIAEGYSVSREKKESFPLTVTSAQKNPTAFYLCASSIRGQGDKNIQYFGAGTRLSVL.

This clone has only one observation. The J gene is TRBJ2-5, the V gene TRBV5-1, with D maybe TRBD2 (5 bases). The CDR3 is 15 residues long. In germline, CDR1 is SGHRS, CDR2 YFSETQ. With 2 bases removed from V and 5 bases from J, the gap between germline ends came to 16 bases. As DNA, the CDR3 is TGCGCCAGCAGCTTCTCGAGGGCCCCACGGGAGACCCAGTACTTC. Encoded protein: CASSFSRAPRETQYF. The full variable domain, in which reference TRBV5-1 and TRBJ2-5 provide the parts outside the CDR3, is KAGVTQTPRYLIKTRGQQVTLSCSPISGHRSVSWYQQTPGQGLQFLFEYFSETQRNKGNFPGRFSGRQFSNSRSEMNVSTLELGDSALYLCASSFSRAPRETQYFGPGTRLLVL.

This clone was picked up one time. The chain joins TRBV5-4 to TRBJ1-2; D is perhaps TRBD1 (6 bases). Trimming cost V 3 bases and J 6 bases, with 15 bases left between them. The CDR3 runs 14 residues. Germline values: CDR1 SGHNT, CDR2 YYREEE (reference sequence). The CDR3 DNA follows: TGTGCCAGCAGCTCTGACAGGTTAGGAAATGGCTACACCTTC. Amino acid sequence: CASSSDRLGNGYTF.

V gene TRBV4-2 combines with J gene TRBJ2-1; 14 nucleotides line up with TRBD2. Trimming took 3 bases from V and 9 from J; bases not matched to a gene: 7. Looked up from germline, CDR1 is LGHNA and CDR2 is YNFKEQ. This CDR3 has 16 residues. CDR3 DNA sequence: TGTGCCAGCAGCCAGGGACTAGCGGGAGATGGGGGTGAGCAGTTCTTC. It is translated as CASSQGLAGDGGEQFF.

The chain uses TRBV28 and TRBJ1-2; 9 positions match TRBD1. The trim removed 8 bases at V and 0 bases at J, leaving 7 bases unmatched. CDR3 size: 15 residues. Germline-derived CDR1 and CDR2 are MDHEN and SYDVKM. CDR3 in DNA: TGTGCCAGCTCTGGACAGGGGTGGCCTAACTATGGCTACACCTTC. Encoded protein: CASSGQGWPNYGYTF.

The chain links TRBV29-1 to TRBJ2-1; D is uncertain. Germline lookup yields CDR1 SQVTM and CDR2 ANQGSEA. This CDR3 spans 11 amino acids. V lost 4 bases and J lost 7, with 8 bases in between. The DNA of the CDR3 is TGCAGCGTTGCACCCCTGAATGAGCAGTTCTTC. Protein: CSVAPLNEQFF.

This chain joins TRBV7-2 and TRBJ2-3; TRBD2 might be the D (6 bases). V dropped 2 bases and J dropped 4 bases, with 13 bases sitting between them. The CDR3 totals 15 residues. Germline V gene lookup returns CDR1 SGHTA and CDR2 FQGNSA. This CDR3 reads CASSLWGVDSDTQYF. The CDR3 nucleotides are TGTGCCAGCAGCTTATGGGGGGTGGATTCAGATACGCAGTATTTT.

The chain carries TRBV7-2 and TRBJ2-1, with 8 bases fitting TRBD2. CDR3 length: 14 amino acids. CDR1 is SGHTA and CDR2 is FQGNSA in the germline V gene. With V trimmed by 3 bases and J by 8 bases, 6 bases remained unmatched. CDR3 loop: CASSFSGMIDEQFF. In DNA, the CDR3 is TGTGCCAGCAGCTTTAGCGGGATGATTGATGAGCAGTTCTTC.

The chain employs TRBV2 and TRBJ2-6; possibly TRBD1 for D (6 bases). The germline gives CDR1 SNHLY, CDR2 FYNNEI. The CDR3 spans 15 residues. V lost 7 bases to trimming and J lost 2 bases, with 12 bases between them. CDR3 in DNA: TGTGCCAGCACCGTGGACAGCGCTGGGGCCAACGTCCTGACTTTC. Protein: CASTVDSAGANVLTF. The full variable domain, completed using reference TRBV2 and TRBJ2-6, is EPEVTQTPSHQVTQMGQEVILRCVPISNHLYFYWYRQILGQKVEFLVSFYNNEISEKSEIFDDQFSVERPDGSNFTLKIRSTKLEDSAMYFCASTVDSAGANVLTFGAGSRLTVL.

The genes are TRBV20-1 and TRBJ2-1; D unclear. The V and J ends lost 3 bases and 2 bases respectively, with 2 bases between them. In germline, CDR1 is DFQATT, CDR2 SNEGSKA (reference sequence). This CDR3 is 11 amino acids long. The CDR3 DNA reads as TGCAGTGCTAGCCCCTACAATGAGCAGTTCTTC. Its protein product is CSASPYNEQFF.

The chain combines TRBV6-6 with TRBJ1-4; 8 nucleotides line up with TRBD1. Looked up from germline, CDR1 is MNHNY and CDR2 is SVGAGI (reference sequence). After removal of 6 bases from V and 5 bases from J, the junction contained 5 bases not matched to a gene. The CDR3 sequence is 14 residues long. CDR3 region: CASSLQGGNEKLFF. CDR3 in DNA: TGTGCCAGCAGCCTACAGGGGGGGAATGAAAAACTGTTTTTT.

V usage is TRBV27 and J usage is TRBJ1-2; TRBD1 agrees at 7 bases. The CDR3 covers 17 residues. Germline CDR1 is MNHEY and CDR2 is SMNVEV (reference sequence). Germline trimming cut 5 bases from V and 4 bases from J; bases unmatched to any gene: 16. This CDR3 reads CASSQGGVHSVLYGYTF. CDR3 bases: TGTGCCAGCAGTCAGGGGGGGGTCCATTCCGTCCTCTATGGCTACACCTTC.

The chain links TRBV7-3 to TRBJ2-7; maybe TRBD1 (6 bases). CDR3 length: 13 amino acids. Germline lookup yields CDR1 SGHTA and CDR2 FQGTGA. V lost 3 bases, J lost 2 bases, and 8 bases lay in between. The CDR3 DNA follows: TGTGCCAGCAGCTTTAACAGGGCCTACGAGCAGTACTTC. It codes for CASSFNRAYEQYF.